This T cell receptor beta chain was captured by sequencing in a study of neoadjuvant anti-PD-1 for oral cavity cancer. The time point is: after neoadjuvant nivolumab, at surgical resection. The germline V gene encodes CDR1 MNHEY and CDR2 SVGAGI. This CDR3 contains 12 residues. The V end lost 8 bases, the J end lost 8 bases, and 15 bases lay between the germline ends. This table comes from immunoSEQ multiplex PCR, and its TCRdb copy is limited to in-frame clones, with some not included. The table includes 11,000 to 15,000 clones, 65% to 75% detected once. The chain joins TRBV6-5 to TRBJ1-2; D is unclear. This TCR was sampled from a person between 35 and 79 years old with oral cavity squamous cell carcinoma. The source material was PBMCs, sampled after nivolumab (anti-PD-1) treatment. In nucleotides, the CDR3 is TGTGCCAGCCCCTGGAGGGTGTGGGGCTACACCTTC. This translates into CASPWRVWGYTF.